This T cell receptor (beta chain) came from a study of T cell changes during pregnancy in multiple sclerosis. Libraries were prepared by immunoSEQ multiplex PCR; TCRdb keeps only in-frame clonotypes and omits some of them. The repertoire consists of under 110,000 clones, with about nine tenths occurring once and the leading ten covering over 2.5%. Deletions cut 4 bases from V and 4 bases from J, with 11 bases between. The germline gives CDR1 MGHDK, CDR2 SYGVNS. This CDR3 contains 14 residues. The clonotype was recovered from a female donor with multiple sclerosis, enrolled in a pregnancy study. The specimen was peripheral blood, collected in the second trimester of pregnancy. This chain links TRBV25-1 with TRBJ1-3; D not resolved. The CDR3 nucleotides are TGTGCCAGCAGTGGGTGGGAGGTGGGAAACACCATATATTTT. Translating gives CASSGWEVGNTIYF. The whole variable domain, filled in from reference TRBV25-1 and TRBJ1-3, reads EADIYQTPRYLVIGTGKKITLECSQTMGHDKMYWYQQDPGMELHLIHYSYGVNSTEKGDLSSESTVSRIRTEHFPLTLESARPSHTSQYLCASSGWEVGNTIYFGEGSWLTVV.